The 5 T cell receptor beta chains reported below all come from one sample, sequenced in a study of CD8 T cells in Susac syndrome. Roughly 0.45 to 1 ug RNA was reverse transcribed with random hexamers. MiXCR, run by TCRdb on the immunoSEQ multiplex PCR reads, gives a single entry per CDR3 protein. The sample includes 110,000 or so distinct CDR3 sequences, approximately 93% seen only once; the top ten take roughly 0.088%. Sequencing was performed on CD4+ T cells from PBMCs. The source is a human donor with multiple sclerosis.

This clonotype was found a few times. This chain joins TRBV6-5 and TRBJ1-2, with TRBD1 matching 9 bases. The CDR3 is made up of 14 amino acids. The V gene's germline CDR1 is MNHEY and CDR2 SVGAGI. Trimming removed 6 bases from V and 8 bases from J; junction bases left unmatched: 10. CDR3 nucleotide sequence: TGTGCCAGCAGCCCTGGGACAGGGTTCGCCGGCTACACCTTC. Residues: CASSPGTGFAGYTF.

The chain uses TRBV7-9 and TRBJ1-3; D perhaps matches TRBD1 (5 bases). The CDR3 spans 14 residues. Trimming cost V 5 bases and J 7 bases, with 15 bases left between them. Germline CDR1 is SEHNR and CDR2 is FQNEAQ (reference sequence). DNA of the CDR3: TGTGCCAGCAGCCGGGACCACCAATCCAACACCATATATTTT. It is translated as CASSRDHQSNTIYF.

The rearrangement joins TRBV5-1 to TRBJ2-1; D is perhaps TRBD1 or TRBD2 (6 bases each). The CDR3 loop spans 16 amino acids. Per the germline V gene, CDR1 is SGHRS and CDR2 is YFSETQ. Trimming stripped 0 bases from V and 6 bases from J, with 16 bases between. CDR3 coding DNA: TGCGCCAGCAGCTTGGGGCCGGGGGCGCAGGCCAATGAGCAGTTCTTC. Its translation: CASSLGPGAQANEQFF.

This clonotype appeared a single time. The rearrangement joins TRBV9 to TRBJ2-2, with a tentative D call TRBD2 (5 bases). The CDR3 spans 15 residues. Germline values: CDR1 SGDLS, CDR2 YYNGEE. V shed 2 bases and J shed 2 bases, with 10 bases lying between them. CDR3 DNA sequence: TGTGCCAGCAGCGTCTCCGGGATAAACACCGGGGAGCTGTTTTTT. Translating gives CASSVSGINTGELFF.

This chain uses TRBV30 with TRBJ2-5; D remains ambiguous. The V and J ends lost 0 bases and 3 bases respectively, with 5 bases between them. Germline loops: CDR1 GTSNPN, CDR2 SVGIG (reference sequence). The CDR3 is 12 residues long. The DNA for the CDR3 is TGTGCCTGGAGTGTACGTAAAGAGACCCAGTACTTC. Residues: CAWSVRKETQYF.